This is a list of T cell receptor beta chains from one sample in a study of Graves' ophthalmopathy and Graves' hyperthyroidism. From the multiplex PCR reads, TCRdb called clonotypes with MiXCR, one entry per CDR3 protein. This table holds over a million distinct CDR3 sequences, approximately 35% found once. The sample consisted of peripheral blood or thyroid tissue (not recorded which). The origin of the receptors is an adult man with Graves' hyperthyroidism. Both conserved end residues are part of each CDR3. Each record gives: CDR3 length, J gene, D gene, V gene, CDR3 protein. The D gene is left open where the match is weak.

15,TRBJ2-5,TRBD2,TRBV9,CASSDTGTSDETQYF
14,TRBJ2-5,TRBD2,TRBV29-1,CSVEGLAGEETQYF
13,TRBJ2-5,TRBD2,TRBV14,CASSQDPGGFKDF
11,TRBJ2-2,-,TRBV15,CATSTVGELFF
14,TRBJ2-2,-,TRBV12-3/TRBV12-4,CASSRDRKAGELFF
16,TRBJ1-1,-,TRBV10-3,CAISAGDFLGGTEAFF
14,TRBJ1-1,-,TRBV6-6,CASSPSGVGAEAFF
13,TRBJ2-5,-,TRBV15,CATSRGQPDCKYF
14,TRBJ1-5,TRBD1,TRBV15,CATSRLTGTETQHF
17,TRBJ2-2,-,TRBV20-1,CSARQFGVGGNTGELFF
18,TRBJ2-5,-,TRBV10-3,CAISYGPSGGFVLETQYF
15,TRBJ2-7,TRBD1,TRBV6-6,CASSYSGTGSNEQYF
15,TRBJ1-4,-,TRBV7-2,CASSLTRLRDEKLFF
14,TRBJ1-2,-,TRBV19,CASSIEGRGNGYTF
13,TRBJ1-1,-,TRBV14,CASSQGVNTEAFF
15,TRBJ2-7,TRBD2,TRBV5-1,CASNPLAGGGGEQYF
16,TRBJ1-2,TRBD1,TRBV7-8,CASSPGQGNRLDGYTF
17,TRBJ1-1,TRBD1,TRBV7-9,CASSLGGQGRGVTEAFF
15,TRBJ1-3,-,TRBV10-3,CASSYSDHPGNTIYF
13,TRBJ2-7,-,TRBV15,CATSNRLTYEQYF
15,TRBJ1-1,-,TRBV7-9,CASSLGGTFDGEAFF
18,TRBJ1-6,-,TRBV9,CASTNQPGTSSYNSPLHF
14,TRBJ2-7,TRBD1,TRBV12-3/TRBV12-4,CASSRQGSLYEQYF
14,TRBJ2-2,-,TRBV2,CASSEVVGTGELFF
14,TRBJ2-2,-,TRBV7-2,CASSQDIVGGELFF
15,TRBJ1-1,-,TRBV4-1,CASSHPRDGNTEAFF
12,TRBJ1-6,-,TRBV13,CASSPQGSPLHF
16,TRBJ2-7,TRBD2,TRBV7-9,CASSPLLAGGSYEQYF
14,TRBJ1-1,TRBD1,TRBV9,CASSGRDSVTEAFF
14,TRBJ1-1,-,TRBV7-9,CASSLVAVDTEAFF
19,TRBJ2-6,TRBD1,TRBV7-9,CASSITGGAKVAGANVLTF
11,TRBJ1-1,-,TRBV6-2/TRBV6-3,CASRGPNEAFF
15,TRBJ1-5,TRBD1,TRBV15,CATSLRTGGRQPQHF
15,TRBJ1-2,TRBD1,TRBV5-5,CASSSGEGQYYGYTF
15,TRBJ1-2,TRBD1,TRBV7-9,CANSLEAGGGSGYTF
16,TRBJ2-7,TRBD2,TRBV7-2,CASSPELLAGGGEQYF
17,TRBJ1-4,-,TRBV7-8,CASSFVRDSTSGEKLFF
11,TRBJ2-5,TRBD1,TRBV5-1,CASRTGVTQYF
14,TRBJ1-2,-,TRBV7-2,CASSLGGRDYGYTF
14,TRBJ2-3,-,TRBV20-1,CSADQRHPSDTQYF
12,TRBJ2-7,-,TRBV29-1,CSYSGASYEQYF
13,TRBJ2-5,-,TRBV20-1,CSARMGQQETQYF
15,TRBJ1-1,-,TRBV7-9,CASSLPRTANTEAFF
12,TRBJ2-5,-,TRBV7-8,CASSPAAETQYF
13,TRBJ1-1,-,TRBV6-6,CASRAWENTEAFF
13,TRBJ1-1,-,TRBV5-8,CASSLDTNGGAFF